This TCR beta chain stems from a study of T cells in localized non-small cell lung cancer. Study-wide points: Investigators sequenced only a single tumor region, leaving heterogeneity possible.

This clone appeared a few times. Its antigen is not identified. V lost 5 bases, J lost 8 bases, and 8 bases stayed unmatched. This CDR3 spans 14 amino acids. The germline V gene encodes CDR1 SGHNT and CDR2 YENEEA. Sequencing used immunoSEQ multiplex PCR; TCRdb keeps in-frame clones, though not all of them. The table includes approximately 4,000 clones, around 23% detected once. The receptor comes from a woman aged 35 to 70 with stage I lung adenocarcinoma. V usage is TRBV11-3 and J usage is TRBJ2-4; 8 nucleotides agree with TRBD2. The specimen was lung tumor tissue, collected before any cancer treatment. The CDR3 nucleotides read TGTGCCAGCAGCGGGAAAGCGGGGGAGGACATTCAGTACTTC. This encodes CASSGKAGEDIQYF.